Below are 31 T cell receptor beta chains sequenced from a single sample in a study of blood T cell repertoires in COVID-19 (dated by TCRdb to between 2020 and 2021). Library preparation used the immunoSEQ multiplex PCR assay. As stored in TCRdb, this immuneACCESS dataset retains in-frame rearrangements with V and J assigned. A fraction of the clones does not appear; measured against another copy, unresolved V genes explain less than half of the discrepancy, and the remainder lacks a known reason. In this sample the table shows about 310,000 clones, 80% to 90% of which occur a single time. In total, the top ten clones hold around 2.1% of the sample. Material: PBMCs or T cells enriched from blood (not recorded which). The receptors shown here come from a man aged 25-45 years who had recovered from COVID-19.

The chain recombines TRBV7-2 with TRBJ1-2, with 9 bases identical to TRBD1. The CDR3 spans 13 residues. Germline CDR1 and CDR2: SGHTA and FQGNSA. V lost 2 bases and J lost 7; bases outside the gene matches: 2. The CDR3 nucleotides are TGTGCCAGCAGCTTACAACAGGGGGCTGGCTACACCTTC. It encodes CASSLQQGAGYTF.

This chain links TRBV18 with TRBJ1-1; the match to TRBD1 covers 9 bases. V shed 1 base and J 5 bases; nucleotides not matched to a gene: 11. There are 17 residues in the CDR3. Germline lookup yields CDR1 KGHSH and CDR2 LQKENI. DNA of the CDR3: TGTGCCAGCTCACCACTAAAAGTACAGGGGGCTGGTACTGAAGCTTTCTTT. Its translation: CASSPLKVQGAGTEAFF. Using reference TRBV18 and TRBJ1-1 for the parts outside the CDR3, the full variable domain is NAGVMQNPRHLVRRRGQEARLRCSPMKGHSHVYWYRQLPEEGLKFMVYLQKENIIDESGMPKERFSAEFPKEGPSILRIQQVVRGDSAAYFCASSPLKVQGAGTEAFFGQGTRLTVV.

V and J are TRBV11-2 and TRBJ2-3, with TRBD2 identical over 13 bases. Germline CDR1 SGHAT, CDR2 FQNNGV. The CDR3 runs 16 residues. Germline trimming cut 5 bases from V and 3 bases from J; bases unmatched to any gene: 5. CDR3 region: CASSPRTSGGTDTQYF. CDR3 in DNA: TGTGCCAGCAGCCCCCGGACTAGCGGGGGTACAGATACGCAGTATTTT.

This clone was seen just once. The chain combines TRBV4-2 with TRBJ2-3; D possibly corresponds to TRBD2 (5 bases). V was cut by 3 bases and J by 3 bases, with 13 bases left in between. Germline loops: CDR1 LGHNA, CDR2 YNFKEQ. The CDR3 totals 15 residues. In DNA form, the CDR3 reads TGTGCCAGCAGCCAGCAGCTAAGAGGGACAGATACGCAGTATTTT. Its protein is CASSQQLRGTDTQYF.

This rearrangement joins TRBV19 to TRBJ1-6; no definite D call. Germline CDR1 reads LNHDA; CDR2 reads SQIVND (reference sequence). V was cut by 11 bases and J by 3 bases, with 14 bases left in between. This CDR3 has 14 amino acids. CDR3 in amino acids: CASQEGGYNSPLHF. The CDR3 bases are TGTGCCTCCCAGGAGGGAGGCTATAATTCACCCCTCCACTTT.

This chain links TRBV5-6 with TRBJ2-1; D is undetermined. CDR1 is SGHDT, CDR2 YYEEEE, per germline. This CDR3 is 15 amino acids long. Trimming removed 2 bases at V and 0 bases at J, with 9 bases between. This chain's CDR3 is CASSLGASSYNEQFF. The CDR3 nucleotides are TGTGCCAGCAGCTTAGGAGCAAGCTCCTACAATGAGCAGTTCTTC.

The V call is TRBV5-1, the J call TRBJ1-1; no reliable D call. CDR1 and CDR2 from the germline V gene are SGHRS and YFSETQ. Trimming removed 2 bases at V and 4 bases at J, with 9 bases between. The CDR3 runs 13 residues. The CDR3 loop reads CASSFSRSTEAFF. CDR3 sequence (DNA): TGCGCCAGCAGCTTCTCTCGGAGCACTGAAGCTTTCTTT.

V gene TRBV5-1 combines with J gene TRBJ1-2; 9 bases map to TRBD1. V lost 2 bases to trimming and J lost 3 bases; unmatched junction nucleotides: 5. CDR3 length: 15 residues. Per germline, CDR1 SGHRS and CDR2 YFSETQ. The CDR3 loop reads CASSFGQGMDYGYTF. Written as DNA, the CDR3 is TGCGCCAGCAGCTTCGGACAGGGGATGGACTATGGCTACACCTTC. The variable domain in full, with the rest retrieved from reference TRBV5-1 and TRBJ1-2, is KAGVTQTPRYLIKTRGQQVTLSCSPISGHRSVSWYQQTPGQGLQFLFEYFSETQRNKGNFPGRFSGRQFSNSRSEMNVSTLELGDSALYLCASSFGQGMDYGYTFGSGTRLTVV.

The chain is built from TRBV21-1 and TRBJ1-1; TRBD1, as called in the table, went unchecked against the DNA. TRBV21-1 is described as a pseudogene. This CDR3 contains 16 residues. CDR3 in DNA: TGTGCCGGGCTAAGGGGTAGCAGCCCGGGGAACACTGAAGCTTTCTTT. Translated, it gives CAGLRGSSPGNTEAFF.

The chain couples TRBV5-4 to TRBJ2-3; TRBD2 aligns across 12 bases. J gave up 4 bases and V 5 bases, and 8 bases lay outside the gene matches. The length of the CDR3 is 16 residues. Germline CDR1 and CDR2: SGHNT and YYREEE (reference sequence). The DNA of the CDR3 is TGTGCCAGCAGAAAGACTAGCGGGGGCCAATCAGATACGCAGTATTTT. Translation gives CASRKTSGGQSDTQYF.

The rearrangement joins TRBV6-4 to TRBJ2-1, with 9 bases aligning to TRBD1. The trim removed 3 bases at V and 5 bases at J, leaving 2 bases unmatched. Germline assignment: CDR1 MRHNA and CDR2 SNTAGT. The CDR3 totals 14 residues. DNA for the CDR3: TGTGCCAGCAGTGAGGGACAGGGCCACAATGAGCAGTTCTTC. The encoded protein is CASSEGQGHNEQFF.

CDR3 loop: CSVRGRGKLNEKLFF. CDR3 bases: TGCAGCGTCCGGGGGAGGGGTAAACTTAATGAAAAACTGTTTTTT. This chain links TRBV29-1 with TRBJ1-4, with D maybe TRBD1 (5 bases). Germline lookup yields CDR1 SQVTM and CDR2 ANQGSEA. Trimming stripped 6 bases from V and 4 bases from J, with 18 bases between. CDR3 size: 15 residues.

In nucleotides, the CDR3 is TGTGCCAGCAGTCGGGACAGAGCGAACACTGAAGCTTTCTTT. Its protein is CASSRDRANTEAFF. V and J are TRBV27 and TRBJ1-1, with 7 bases fitting TRBD1. Per the germline V gene, CDR1 is MNHEY and CDR2 is SMNVEV (reference sequence). With V trimmed by 5 bases and J by 1 base, 4 bases remained unmatched. The CDR3 spans 14 residues.

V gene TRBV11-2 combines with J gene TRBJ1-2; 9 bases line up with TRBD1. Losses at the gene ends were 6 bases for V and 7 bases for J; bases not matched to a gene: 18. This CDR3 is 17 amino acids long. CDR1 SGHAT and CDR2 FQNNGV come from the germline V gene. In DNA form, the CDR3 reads TGTGCCAGCAGGGGGACTTCCGGGACAGGGCCATCGGGTGGCTACACCTTC. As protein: CASRGTSGTGPSGGYTF.

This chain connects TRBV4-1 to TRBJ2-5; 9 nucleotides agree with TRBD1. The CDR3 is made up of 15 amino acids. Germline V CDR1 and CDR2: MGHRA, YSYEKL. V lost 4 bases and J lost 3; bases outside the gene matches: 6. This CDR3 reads CASSPMGQGKETQYF. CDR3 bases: TGCGCCAGCAGCCCTATGGGACAGGGAAAAGAGACCCAGTACTTC.

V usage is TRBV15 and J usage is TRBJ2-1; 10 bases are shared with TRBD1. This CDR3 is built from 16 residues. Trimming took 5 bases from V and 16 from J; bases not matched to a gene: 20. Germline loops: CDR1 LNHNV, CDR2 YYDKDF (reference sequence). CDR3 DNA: TGTGCCACCAGCCAGGACAGGGGGTCCTATACAGCCCTCTACTTCTTC. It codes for CATSQDRGSYTALYFF.

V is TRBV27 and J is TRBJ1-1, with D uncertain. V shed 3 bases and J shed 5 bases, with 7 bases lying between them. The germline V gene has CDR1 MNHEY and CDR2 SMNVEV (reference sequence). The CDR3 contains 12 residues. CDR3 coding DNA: TGTGCCAGCAGTTTCCTCGGGACTGAAGCTTTCTTT. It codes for CASSFLGTEAFF.

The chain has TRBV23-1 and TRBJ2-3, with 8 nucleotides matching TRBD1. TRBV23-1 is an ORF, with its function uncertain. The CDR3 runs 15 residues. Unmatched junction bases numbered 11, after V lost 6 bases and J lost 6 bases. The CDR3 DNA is TGCGCCAGCAGATTCCCCGGACAGGGTACGGATACGCAGTATTTT. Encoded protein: CASRFPGQGTDTQYF.

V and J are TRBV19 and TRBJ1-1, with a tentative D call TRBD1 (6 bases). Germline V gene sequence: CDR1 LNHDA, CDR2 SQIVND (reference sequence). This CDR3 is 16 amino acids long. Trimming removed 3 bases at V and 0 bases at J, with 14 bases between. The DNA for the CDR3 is TGTGCCAGTAGTATTGGGGCAGGGGACCTGAACACTGAAGCTTTCTTT. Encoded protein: CASSIGAGDLNTEAFF.

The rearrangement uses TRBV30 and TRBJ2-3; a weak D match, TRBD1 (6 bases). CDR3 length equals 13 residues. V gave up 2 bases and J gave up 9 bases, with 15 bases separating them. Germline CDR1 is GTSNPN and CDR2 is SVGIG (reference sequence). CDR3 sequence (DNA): TGTGCCTGGAGTACCGGGTTACAGGGAACGCAGTATTTT. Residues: CAWSTGLQGTQYF.

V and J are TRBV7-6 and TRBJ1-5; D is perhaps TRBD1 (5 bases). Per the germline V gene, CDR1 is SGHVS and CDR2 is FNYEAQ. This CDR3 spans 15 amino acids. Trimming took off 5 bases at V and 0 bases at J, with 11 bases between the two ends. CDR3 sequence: CASSQDSYSNQPQHF. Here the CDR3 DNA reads TGTGCCAGCAGCCAAGACAGTTATAGCAATCAGCCCCAGCATTTT.

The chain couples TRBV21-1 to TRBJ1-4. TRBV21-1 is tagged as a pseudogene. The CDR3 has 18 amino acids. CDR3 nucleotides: TGTGCCAGCAGCAAAGCGGCATGTCCACTATCAACTAATGAAAAACTGTTTTTT. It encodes CASSKAACPLSTNEKLFF.

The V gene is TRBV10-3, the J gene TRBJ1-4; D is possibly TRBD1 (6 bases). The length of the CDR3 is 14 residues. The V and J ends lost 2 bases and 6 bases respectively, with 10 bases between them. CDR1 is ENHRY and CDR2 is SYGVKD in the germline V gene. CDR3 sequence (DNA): TGTGCCATCAGTGAGGGACAGACATATGAAAAACTGTTTTTT. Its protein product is CAISEGQTYEKLFF.

The CDR3 here is CSARRGDGYTF. CDR3 DNA sequence: TGCAGCGCTCGACGAGGTGATGGCTACACCTTC. V usage is TRBV29-1 and J usage is TRBJ1-2; D remains unclear. Germline CDR1 reads SQVTM; CDR2 reads ANQGSEA. V was shortened by 7 bases and J by 6 bases, with 12 bases between the two germline ends. The CDR3 is made up of 11 amino acids.

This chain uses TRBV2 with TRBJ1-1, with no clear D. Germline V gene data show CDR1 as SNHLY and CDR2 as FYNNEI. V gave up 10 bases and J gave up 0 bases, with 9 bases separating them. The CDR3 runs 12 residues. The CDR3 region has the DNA TGTGCCACCGTACAGATGAACACTGAAGCTTTCTTT. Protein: CATVQMNTEAFF. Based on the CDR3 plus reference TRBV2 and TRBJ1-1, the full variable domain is EPEVTQTPSHQVTQMGQEVILRCVPISNHLYFYWYRQILGQKVEFLVSFYNNEISEKSEIFDDQFSVERPDGSNFTLKIRSTKLEDSAMYFCATVQMNTEAFFGQGTRLTVV.

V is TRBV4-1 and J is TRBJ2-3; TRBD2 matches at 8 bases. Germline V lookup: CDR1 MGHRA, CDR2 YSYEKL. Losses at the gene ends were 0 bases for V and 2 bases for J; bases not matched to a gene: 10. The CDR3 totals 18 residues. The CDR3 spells CASSQDPVGRGVTDTQYF. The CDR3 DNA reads TGCGCCAGCAGCCAAGATCCGGTCGGGCGGGGGGTCACAGATACGCAGTATTTT.

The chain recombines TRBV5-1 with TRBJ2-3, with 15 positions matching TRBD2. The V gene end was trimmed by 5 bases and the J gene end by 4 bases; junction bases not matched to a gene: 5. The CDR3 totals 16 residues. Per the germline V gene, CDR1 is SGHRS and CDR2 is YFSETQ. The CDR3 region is CASRRTSGGAPDTQYF. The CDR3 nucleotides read TGCGCCAGCAGACGGACTAGCGGGGGGGCCCCAGATACGCAGTATTTT.

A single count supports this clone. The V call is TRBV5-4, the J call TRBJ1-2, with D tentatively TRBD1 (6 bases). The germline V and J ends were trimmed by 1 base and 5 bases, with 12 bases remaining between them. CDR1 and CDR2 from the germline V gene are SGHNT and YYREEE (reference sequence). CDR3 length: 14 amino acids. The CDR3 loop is CASSLTGSFYGYTF. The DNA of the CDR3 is TGTGCCAGCAGCTTGACAGGGTCGTTTTATGGCTACACCTTC.

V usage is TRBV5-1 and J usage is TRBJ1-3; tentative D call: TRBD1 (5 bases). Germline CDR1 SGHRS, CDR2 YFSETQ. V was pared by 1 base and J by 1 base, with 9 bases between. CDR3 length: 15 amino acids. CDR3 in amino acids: CASSLTGLSGNTIYF. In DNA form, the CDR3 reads TGCGCCAGCAGCTTGACAGGTTTATCTGGAAACACCATATATTTT.

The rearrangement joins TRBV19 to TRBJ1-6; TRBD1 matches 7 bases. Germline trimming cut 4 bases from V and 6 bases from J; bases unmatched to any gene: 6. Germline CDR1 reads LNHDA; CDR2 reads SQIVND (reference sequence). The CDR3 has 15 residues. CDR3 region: CASSRRDRTNSPLHF. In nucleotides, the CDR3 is TGTGCCAGTAGTAGACGGGACAGAACTAATTCACCCCTCCACTTT.

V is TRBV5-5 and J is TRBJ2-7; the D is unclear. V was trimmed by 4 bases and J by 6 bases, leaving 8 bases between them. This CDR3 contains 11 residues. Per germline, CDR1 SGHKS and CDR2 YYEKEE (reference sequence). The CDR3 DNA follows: TGTGCCAGCAGCCCGGAGAGCGAGCAGTACTTC. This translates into CASSPESEQYF.